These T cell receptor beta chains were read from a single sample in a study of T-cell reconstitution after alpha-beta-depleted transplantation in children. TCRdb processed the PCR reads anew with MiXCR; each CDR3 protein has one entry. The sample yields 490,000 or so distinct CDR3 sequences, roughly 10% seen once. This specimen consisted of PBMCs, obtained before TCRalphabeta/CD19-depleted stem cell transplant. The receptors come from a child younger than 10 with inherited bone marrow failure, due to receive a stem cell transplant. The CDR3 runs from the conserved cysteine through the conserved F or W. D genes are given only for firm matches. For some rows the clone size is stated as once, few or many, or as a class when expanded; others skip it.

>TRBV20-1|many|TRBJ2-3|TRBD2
CSARDLGGGPSDTQYF
TGCAGTGCTAGAGATCTGGGGGGAGGGCCCTCAGATACGCAGTATTTT
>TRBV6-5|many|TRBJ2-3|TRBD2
CASSYLGLAGGGDTQYF
TGTGCCAGCAGTTACCTGGGACTAGCGGGAGGGGGTGATACGCAGTATTTT
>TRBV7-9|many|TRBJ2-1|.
CASSREYNEQFF
TGTGCCAGCAGCCGGGAGTACAATGAGCAGTTCTTC
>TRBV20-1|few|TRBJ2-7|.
CSARDMGRNYEQYF
TGCAGTGCTAGAGATATGGGCAGGAACTACGAGCAGTACTTC
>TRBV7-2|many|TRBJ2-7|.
CASSSQTTTKEQYF
TGTGCCAGCAGCTCCCAGACCACTACGAAAGAGCAGTACTTC
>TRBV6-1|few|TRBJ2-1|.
CASSLLPTGEPLNEQFF
TGTGCCAGCAGTCTCCTCCCAACGGGAGAGCCTCTCAATGAGCAGTTCTTC
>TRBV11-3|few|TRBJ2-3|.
CASSLPAGAGIIDTQYF
TGTGCCAGCAGCTTACCCGCTGGTGCAGGGATTATAGATACGCAGTATTTT
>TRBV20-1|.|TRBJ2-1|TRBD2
CSARDEPQREGHNEQFF
TGCAGTGCTAGAGACGAACCTCAGCGGGAGGGCCACAATGAGCAGTTCTTC
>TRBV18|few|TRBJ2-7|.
CASSPAKSHYEQYF
TGTGCCAGCTCACCGGCGAAATCGCACTACGAGCAGTACTTC
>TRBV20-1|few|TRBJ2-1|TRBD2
CSAPGGRGYNEQFF
TGCAGTGCCCCGGGCGGGAGAGGATACAATGAGCAGTTCTTC